Listed below are T cell receptor beta chains from one sample, sequenced in a study of memory CD4+ T cells and cytomegalovirus serostatus. Repertoires were generated with immunoSEQ multiplex PCR, while TCRdb's copy carries only in-frame clones and drops some. The sample records about 100,000 clones, 80% being singletons. Specimen: memory CD4+ T cells from blood. The source is an adult in good health and CMV-seropositive. Both conserved end residues are part of each CDR3. The D gene is left open where the match is weak. Clone size, where shown, is once, few, many, or a class for clones that have expanded.

J,V,size,D,CDR3,DNA
TRBJ1-4,TRBV18,.,TRBD1,CASSPSGGEKLFF,TGTGCCAGCTCACCATCAGGGGGTGAAAAACTGTTTTTT
TRBJ1-6,TRBV7-9,.,.,CASSRQDSVNSPLHF,TGTGCCAGCAGCCGTCAGGACAGTGTTAATTCACCCCTCCACTTT
TRBJ1-1,TRBV4-2,once,.,CASSQEGKTEAFF,TGTGCCAGCAGCCAAGAGGGTAAGACTGAAGCTTTCTTT
TRBJ2-1,TRBV7-3,.,.,CASSRDRINNEQFF,TGTGCCAGCAGCCGCGACAGAATAAACAATGAGCAGTTCTTC
TRBJ2-3,TRBV7-6,.,TRBD1,CASSLQGVGTQYF,TGTGCCAGCAGCTTACAGGGGGTCGGTACGCAGTATTTT
TRBJ1-1,TRBV5-8,.,.,CASSLVAGAGGTEAFF,TGTGCCAGCAGCTTGGTGGCAGGCGCCGGGGGCACTGAAGCTTTCTTT
TRBJ1-2,TRBV9,few,TRBD1,CASSVATQGQVLYGYTF,TGTGCCAGCAGCGTTGCAACCCAGGGACAGGTATTATATGGCTACACCTTC
TRBJ2-7,TRBV5-6,.,TRBD1,CASSRDRESANEQYF,TGTGCCAGCAGCCGCGACAGGGAGAGCGCAAACGAGCAGTACTTC
TRBJ2-2,TRBV7-6,.,TRBD1,CASSVQTGYTGELFF,TGTGCCAGCAGCGTTCAGACAGGGTACACCGGGGAGCTGTTTTTT
TRBJ2-3,TRBV7-9,.,.,CASSFGPGDTQYF,TGTGCCAGCAGCTTTGGCCCAGGGGATACGCAGTATTTT
TRBJ2-3,TRBV30,.,TRBD1,CAWSRGQGAGDTQYF,TGTGCCTGGAGTAGAGGACAGGGGGCTGGGGATACGCAGTATTTT
TRBJ2-1,TRBV11-3,once,TRBD1,CASSSGTGFDEQFF,TGTGCCAGCAGCTCCGGGACAGGGTTTGATGAGCAGTTCTTC
TRBJ1-3,TRBV10-3,.,TRBD1,CAINRDSSSGNTIYF,TGTGCCATCAACCGGGACAGCAGCTCTGGAAACACCATATATTTT
TRBJ2-7,TRBV28,.,TRBD2,CASSSLAGGRVQYF,TGTGCCAGCAGTTCCCTAGCGGGAGGTAGAGTGCAGTACTTC
TRBJ1-6,TRBV6-1,few,TRBD1,CASSEHGTGVSPLHF,TGTGCCAGCAGTGAACACGGGACAGGTGTCTCACCCCTCCACTTT
TRBJ2-2,TRBV6-5,.,.,CASSHGQNTGELFF,TGTGCCAGCAGTCACGGACAGAACACCGGGGAGCTGTTTTTT
TRBJ1-3,TRBV6-6,.,.,CASRGAVGGVTIYF,TGTGCCAGCAGAGGGGCAGTGGGGGGGGTCACCATATATTTT
TRBJ2-7,TRBV27,.,TRBD2,CASSKTSGRGSYEQYF,TGTGCCAGCAGTAAGACTAGCGGGAGAGGATCCTACGAGCAGTACTTC
TRBJ2-3,TRBV5-1,.,TRBD2,CASSLAGTSGTDTQYF,TGCGCCAGCAGCTTGGCCGGGACTAGCGGCACAGATACGCAGTATTTT
TRBJ2-1,TRBV27,.,TRBD1,CASRPTGGNEQFF,TGTGCCAGCAGACCCACAGGGGGTAATGAGCAGTTCTTC
TRBJ1-2,TRBV10-3,.,.,CAIGRAGYTF,TGTGCCATCGGACGGGCTGGCTACACCTTC
TRBJ2-1,TRBV7-8,few,TRBD2,CASSLGGGGATYNEQFF,TGTGCCAGCAGCTTAGGTGGGGGAGGGGCGACCTACAATGAGCAGTTCTTC